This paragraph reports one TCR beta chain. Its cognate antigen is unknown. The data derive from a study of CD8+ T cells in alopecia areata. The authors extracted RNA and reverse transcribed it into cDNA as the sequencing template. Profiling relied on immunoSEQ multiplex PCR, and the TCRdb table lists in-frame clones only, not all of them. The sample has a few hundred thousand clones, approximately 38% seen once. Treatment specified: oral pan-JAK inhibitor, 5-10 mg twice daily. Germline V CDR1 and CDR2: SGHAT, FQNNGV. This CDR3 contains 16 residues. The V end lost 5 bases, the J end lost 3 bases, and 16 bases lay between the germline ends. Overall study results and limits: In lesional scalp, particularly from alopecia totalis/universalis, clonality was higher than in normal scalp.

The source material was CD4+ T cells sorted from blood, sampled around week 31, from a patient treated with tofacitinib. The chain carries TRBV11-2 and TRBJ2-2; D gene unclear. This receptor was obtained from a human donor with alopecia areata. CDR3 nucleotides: TGTGCCAGCAGCATCCCTTGGCGGAGCTACACCGGGGAGCTGTTTTTT. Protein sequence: CASSIPWRSYTGELFF.